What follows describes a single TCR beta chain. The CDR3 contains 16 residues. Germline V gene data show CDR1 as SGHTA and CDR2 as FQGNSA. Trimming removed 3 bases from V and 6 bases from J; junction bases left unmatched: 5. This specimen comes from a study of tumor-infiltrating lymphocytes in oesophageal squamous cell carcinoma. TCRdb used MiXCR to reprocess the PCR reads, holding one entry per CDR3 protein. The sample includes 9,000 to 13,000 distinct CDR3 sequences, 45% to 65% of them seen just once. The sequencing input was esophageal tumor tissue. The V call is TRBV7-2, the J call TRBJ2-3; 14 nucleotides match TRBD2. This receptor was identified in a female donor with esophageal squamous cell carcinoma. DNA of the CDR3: TGTGCCAGCAGCTTGACTAGCGGGGGGGCGGCGGATACGCAGTATTTT. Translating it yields CASSLTSGGAADTQYF.